The 26 T cell receptor beta chains below all came from one sample that was sequenced in a study of blood T cell repertoires in COVID-19. Method: immunoSEQ multiplex PCR; TCRdb's copy keeps in-frame clones and lacks some. The data hold approximately 170,000 clones, with 80% to 85% observed a single time. Material: peripheral blood. All receptors derive from a human donor with acute or convalescent COVID-19. The donor label of this sample is uncertain.

This sequence joins TRBV15 and TRBJ2-2; tentative D call: TRBD1 (5 bases). The CDR3 runs to 15 residues. Germline-derived CDR1 and CDR2 are LNHNV and YYDKDF (reference sequence). Trimming stripped 0 bases from V and 5 bases from J, with 10 bases between. The CDR3 nucleotides are TGTGCCACCAGCAGAGATGGAACAGGAACCGGGGAGCTGTTTTTT. Its translation is CATSRDGTGTGELFF.

This clone came up once. The V gene is TRBV7-9, the J gene TRBJ2-3; tentative D call: TRBD2 (5 bases). The CDR3 covers 16 residues. V lost 5 bases to trimming and J lost 0 bases, with 15 bases between them. Germline CDR1 is SEHNR and CDR2 is FQNEAQ (reference sequence). CDR3 DNA sequence: TGTGCCAGCAGCGGGCGGACTGTACCTAGCACAGATACGCAGTATTTT. It codes for CASSGRTVPSTDTQYF.

The chain uses TRBV13 and TRBJ2-2, with TRBD2 identical over 14 bases. The CDR3 runs 16 residues. Per the germline V gene, CDR1 is PRHDT and CDR2 is FYEKMQ (reference sequence). V dropped 4 bases and J dropped 7; count of bases not matched to a gene: 5. The CDR3 loop reads CASSSWTSGRNGELFF. The CDR3 bases are TGTGCCAGCAGCTCCTGGACTAGCGGGAGGAACGGGGAGCTGTTTTTT.

The rearrangement joins TRBV27 to TRBJ1-2, with 9 positions matching TRBD1. V was clipped by 6 bases and J by 6 bases; unmatched bases: 11. Germline assignment: CDR1 MNHEY and CDR2 SMNVEV (reference sequence). The CDR3 has 15 residues. The CDR3 DNA reads TGTGCCAGCAGAAAAACCAGGACAGGGGATAATGGCTACACCTTC. Translating gives CASRKTRTGDNGYTF.

This chain uses TRBV28 with TRBJ1-2; D is uncertain. V was trimmed by 6 bases and J by 2 bases, leaving 13 bases between them. The CDR3 has 14 residues. CDR1 and CDR2 from the germline V gene are MDHEN and SYDVKM. This CDR3 is CASRPGPLNYGYTF. The CDR3 nucleotides are TGTGCCAGCAGGCCAGGTCCCCTAAACTATGGCTACACCTTC.

The V call is TRBV5-1, the J call TRBJ2-5; D not certain. The CDR3 has 13 residues. Germline CDR1 and CDR2: SGHRS and YFSETQ. V was pared by 6 bases and J by 2 bases, with 11 bases between. The CDR3 loop reads CASKRAGQETQYF. The CDR3 bases are TGCGCCAGCAAGCGTGCTGGGCAAGAGACCCAGTACTTC.

This chain links TRBV6-2 or TRBV6-3 with TRBJ2-6; the D gene is possibly TRBD2 (5 bases). Germline CDR1 is MNHEY and CDR2 is SVGEGT. CDR3 length equals 16 residues. The germline V and J ends were trimmed by 5 bases and 0 bases, with 11 bases remaining between them. The CDR3 region has the DNA TGTGCCAGCAGTCAGACGGCGGGCTCTGGGGCCAACGTCCTGACTTTC. Its protein is CASSQTAGSGANVLTF.

The CDR3 bases are TGTGCCTGGATCCCGGGTTTGATAGAAGCTTTCTTT. Residues: CAWIPGLIEAFF. The rearrangement joins TRBV30 to TRBJ1-1; D gene uncertain. Trimming shortened V by 4 bases and J by 8 bases, and 14 bases separated the two germline ends. This CDR3 has 12 amino acids. Germline loops: CDR1 GTSNPN, CDR2 SVGIG (reference sequence).

The chain joins TRBV9 to TRBJ2-7, with a tentative D call TRBD2 (7 bases). Germline CDR1 SGDLS, CDR2 YYNGEE. CDR3 length equals 13 residues. The ends were cut back, 3 bases at V and 7 bases at J, with 14 bases in the middle. DNA for the CDR3: TGTGCCAGCAGCGGAGTGGGGGGGACAGAGCAGTACTTC. Its protein is CASSGVGGTEQYF. The full variable domain, completed using reference TRBV9 and TRBJ2-7, is DSGVTQTPKHLITATGQRVTLRCSPRSGDLSVYWYQQSLDQGLQFLIQYYNGEERAKGNILERFSAQQFPDLHSELNLSSLELGDSALYFCASSGVGGTEQYFGPGTRLTVT.

This clone was observed a few times. The rearrangement joins TRBV20-1 to TRBJ1-2; no firm D call. V lost 3 bases and J 8 bases, leaving 7 bases between the germline ends. Germline V gene sequence: CDR1 DFQATT, CDR2 SNEGSKA (reference sequence). CDR3 length: 10 amino acids. The CDR3 DNA follows: TGCAGTGCTAGCGCCGGGGGCTACACCTTC. This codes for CSASAGGYTF.

This clone showed up just once. CDR3 bases: TGTGCCAGCAGTTACAAGTGGGCTGACTCCTACGAGCAGTACTTC. Amino acids: CASSYKWADSYEQYF. This sequence joins TRBV6-5 and TRBJ2-7; unclear D gene. CDR1 is MNHEY and CDR2 is SVGAGI in the germline V gene. CDR3 length: 15 amino acids. The V end lost 2 bases, the J end lost 0 bases, and 11 bases lay between the germline ends.

This chain links TRBV10-3 with TRBJ2-1; TRBD2 aligns across 11 bases. V shed 6 bases and J 6 bases; nucleotides not matched to a gene: 7. Germline V gives CDR1 ENHRY, CDR2 SYGVKD. The CDR3 runs to 15 residues. The CDR3 DNA is TGTGCCATCAGCACCACTAGCGGGGGTTCCAATGAGCAGTTCTTC. This codes for CAISTTSGGSNEQFF.

CDR3 amino acids: CAIRGTSTGELFF. DNA of the CDR3: TGTGCCATTAGGGGGACTAGCACCGGGGAGCTGTTTTTT. The chain joins TRBV10-3 to TRBJ2-2; 8 bases line up with TRBD2. The germline gives CDR1 ENHRY, CDR2 SYGVKD. V dropped 9 bases and J dropped 4; count of bases not matched to a gene: 4. The length of the CDR3 is 13 residues.

The chain joins TRBV5-4 to TRBJ1-3; D not certain. Trimming took off 0 bases at V and 0 bases at J, with 10 bases between the two ends. Germline V gene data show CDR1 as SGHNT and CDR2 as YYREEE (reference sequence). CDR3 size: 16 residues. The CDR3 loop reads CASSLAVGNSGNTIYF. CDR3 nucleotides: TGTGCCAGCAGCTTGGCGGTCGGGAACTCTGGAAACACCATATATTTT.

The chain joins TRBV14 to TRBJ1-2; TRBD1 aligns across 12 bases. V gave up 4 bases and J gave up 2 bases; unmatched junction bases: 8. The CDR3 length is 17 residues. Germline assignment: CDR1 SGHDN and CDR2 FVKESK. CDR3 nucleotide sequence: TGTGCCAGCAGCCGAGCCGGGACAGGGGGCGCAAACTATGGCTACACCTTC. Its translation is CASSRAGTGGANYGYTF.

This clone was found a few times. The chain employs TRBV9 and TRBJ2-7; 8 nucleotides line up with TRBD1. V trimming: 4 bases; J trimming: 4 bases; junction bases outside the gene matches: 7. This CDR3 comprises 14 residues. Germline CDR1 reads SGDLS; CDR2 reads YYNGEE. The CDR3 loop reads CASSPGQGLYEQYF. CDR3 DNA: TGTGCCAGCAGCCCTGGACAGGGACTTTACGAGCAGTACTTC.

The V call is TRBV18, the J call TRBJ1-1; D possibly corresponds to TRBD1 (6 bases). The V gene lost 4 bases and the J gene lost 1 base, with 10 bases spanning the gap. CDR1 is KGHSH and CDR2 is LQKENI in the germline V gene. This CDR3 is built from 14 residues. CDR3 nucleotide sequence: TGTGCCAGCTCACTTTCAGGGGAGAACACTGAAGCTTTCTTT. Its protein is CASSLSGENTEAFF.

This clone turned up a few times. This sequence joins TRBV10-3 and TRBJ1-5, with a weak D call TRBD1 (6 bases). CDR1 and CDR2 (germline): ENHRY, SYGVKD. CDR3 length equals 14 residues. V lost 2 bases, J lost 5 bases, and 10 bases lay in between. CDR3 DNA sequence: TGTGCCATCAGTGAGGGGACAACTTATCAGCCCCAGCATTTT. Residues: CAISEGTTYQPQHF.

This rearrangement joins TRBV3-1 (or the pseudogene TRBV3-2) to TRBJ1-2, with 9 bases matching TRBD1. The CDR3 spans 14 residues. Germline loops: CDR1 LGHDT, CDR2 YNNKEL (reference sequence). V was pared by 4 bases and J by 4 bases, with 4 bases of the junction left unmatched. CDR3 loop: CASSRPGQGYGYTF. The CDR3, as DNA: TGTGCCAGCAGCCGGCCGGGACAGGGCTATGGCTACACCTTC.

This clone was seen a single time. V is TRBV6-5 and J is TRBJ2-2, with D hard to call. The germline V and J ends were trimmed by 9 bases and 0 bases, with 8 bases remaining between them. CDR3 size: 13 residues. CDR1 MNHEY and CDR2 SVGAGI come from the germline V gene. The DNA for the CDR3 is TGTGCCAGTGGCTCCACGAACACCGGGGAGCTGTTTTTT. Translated, it gives CASGSTNTGELFF.

The chain combines TRBV15 with TRBJ1-1, with D maybe TRBD1 (5 bases). Trimming removed 0 bases from V and 3 bases from J, with 11 bases in between. The germline CDR1 and CDR2 sequences are LNHNV and YYDKDF (reference sequence). The CDR3 has 15 residues. The CDR3 coding sequence is TGTGCCACCAGCAGAGATCTAAAAGGGGACACTGAAGCTTTCTTT. It codes for CATSRDLKGDTEAFF.

J is TRBJ2-1 and V is TRBV28, with 9 bases lining up with TRBD2. Germline CDR1 MDHEN, CDR2 SYDVKM. The CDR3 sequence is 15 residues long. The junction had 9 bases not matched to a gene; V was cut back by 2 bases and J by 10 bases. CDR3 amino acids: CASSLVLAGKGEQFF. The DNA for the CDR3 is TGTGCCAGCAGTTTAGTGCTAGCGGGGAAAGGAGAGCAGTTCTTC.

The DNA of the CDR3 is TGTGCCAGCAGCCGAACGGGGAATAATTCACCCCTCCACTTT. Its protein product is CASSRTGNNSPLHF. This chain links TRBV11-1 with TRBJ1-6; D is unclear. Per germline, CDR1 SGHAT and CDR2 FQDESV (reference sequence). This CDR3 has 14 amino acids. V was clipped by 5 bases and J by 5 bases, with 10 bases between them.

V usage is TRBV7-9 and J usage is TRBJ1-2, with 10 bases fitting TRBD1. The CDR3 totals 15 residues. Germline V gene lookup returns CDR1 SEHNR and CDR2 FQNEAQ (reference sequence). With V trimmed by 1 base and J by 5 bases, 4 bases remained unmatched. CDR3 loop: CASSLVGQGRYGYTF. CDR3 DNA: TGTGCCAGCAGCTTAGTGGGACAGGGGAGATATGGCTACACCTTC.

The rearrangement joins TRBV5-1 to TRBJ2-1; TRBD2 aligns across 15 bases. From germline, CDR1 is SGHRS and CDR2 YFSETQ. There are 14 residues in the CDR3. J lost 6 bases, V lost 7 bases, and 2 bases had no gene match. The CDR3 nucleotides read TGCGCCAGCCGGACTAGCGGGAGGGCCAATGAGCAGTTCTTC. The encoded protein is CASRTSGRANEQFF.

For the CDR3, the DNA is TGTGCCAGTCGAATTCGGAATGAAAAACTGTTTTTT. Translation: CASRIRNEKLFF. The rearrangement uses TRBV19 and TRBJ1-4; D is ambiguous. This CDR3 has 12 residues. V was pared by 8 bases and J by 5 bases, with 9 bases between. The V gene's germline CDR1 is LNHDA and CDR2 SQIVND (reference sequence).